This passage covers 3 T cell receptor beta chains from one sample sequenced in a study of glioma-infiltrating T cells after dendritic cell vaccination. Time point indicated: after dendritic cell vaccination, including at tumor progression/relapse. TCRdb keeps only in-frame clones here, not all; method: immunoSEQ multiplex PCR. The sample contains 55,000 to 75,000 clones, just under 85% of which appear only once. Specimen: blood, collected after dendritic cell vaccination. The receptors originated from a human donor with glioblastoma.

The chain has TRBV5-1 and TRBJ2-3; TRBD2 aligns across 13 bases. V was clipped by 4 bases and J by 1 base; unmatched bases: 3. Germline loops: CDR1 SGHRS, CDR2 YFSETQ. CDR3 size: 16 residues. CDR3 region: CASSTGLAGGTDTQYF. For the CDR3, the DNA is TGCGCCAGCAGCACTGGACTAGCGGGGGGCACAGATACGCAGTATTTT.

The V and J genes are TRBV4-2 and TRBJ2-7, with D possibly TRBD1 on 5 matching bases. The V end was cut by 4 bases, the J end by 5 bases, with 18 bases between. This CDR3 has 15 residues. Germline V CDR1 and CDR2: LGHNA, YNFKEQ. CDR3 coding DNA: TGTGCCAGCAGCCGCTCATGGCTAGGGGCGGACGAGCAGTACTTC. It codes for CASSRSWLGADEQYF.

The CDR3 DNA follows: TGCGCCAGCAGCTTGGGCGCCAGGGGTCAGACTAATGAAAAACTGTTTTTT. Amino acids: CASSLGARGQTNEKLFF. This rearrangement joins TRBV5-1 to TRBJ1-4, with D possibly matching TRBD1 (6 bases). The CDR3 loop spans 17 amino acids. The germline gives CDR1 SGHRS, CDR2 YFSETQ. Trimming pared 0 bases from V and 2 bases from J, leaving 14 bases between.